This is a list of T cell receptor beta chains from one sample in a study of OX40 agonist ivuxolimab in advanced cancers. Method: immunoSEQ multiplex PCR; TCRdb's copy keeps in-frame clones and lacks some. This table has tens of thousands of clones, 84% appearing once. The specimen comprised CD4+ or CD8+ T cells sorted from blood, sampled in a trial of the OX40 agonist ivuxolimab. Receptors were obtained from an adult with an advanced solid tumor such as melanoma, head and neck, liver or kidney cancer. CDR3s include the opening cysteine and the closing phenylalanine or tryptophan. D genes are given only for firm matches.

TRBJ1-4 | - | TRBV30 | CAWRVRQNEKLFF | TGTGCCTGGAGAGTAAGACAGAACGAAAAACTGTTTTTT
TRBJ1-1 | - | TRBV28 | CASSFLQSRFEAFF | TGTGCCAGCAGTTTCCTTCAGTCCCGTTTCGAAGCTTTCTTT
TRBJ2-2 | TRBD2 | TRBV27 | CASRIPGLAGGLTGELFF | TGTGCCAGCAGGATCCCGGGACTAGCGGGAGGTTTAACCGGGGAGCTGTTTTTT
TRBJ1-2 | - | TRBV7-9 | CASSHTLRSDYGYTF | TGTGCCAGCAGCCACACCCTGCGTAGTGACTATGGCTACACCTTC
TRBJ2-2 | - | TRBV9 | CASSVDSTGELFF | TGTGCCAGCAGCGTAGACTCCACCGGGGAGCTGTTTTTT
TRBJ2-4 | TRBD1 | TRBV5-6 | CASSLQGAEGIQYF | TGTGCCAGCAGCTTACAGGGGGCAGAGGGCATTCAGTACTTC
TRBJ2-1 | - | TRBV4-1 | CASSQLGQLGNEQFF | TGCGCCAGCAGCCAACTCGGACAGCTAGGCAATGAGCAGTTCTTC
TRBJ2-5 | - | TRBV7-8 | CASSLVGETQYF | TGTGCCAGCAGCTTAGTAGGGGAGACCCAGTACTTC
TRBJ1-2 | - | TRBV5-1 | CASSYRTGNGYTF | TGCGCCAGCAGCTACCGCACAGGGAATGGCTACACCTTC
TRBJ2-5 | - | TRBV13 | CASSLRGGSQTQYF | TGTGCCAGCAGCCTGAGGGGGGGGTCACAGACCCAGTACTTC
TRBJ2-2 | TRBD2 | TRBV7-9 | CASSFLAGRAGELFF | TGTGCCAGCAGCTTTCTAGCGGGGAGGGCCGGGGAGCTGTTTTTT
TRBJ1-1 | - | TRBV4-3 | CASSQDRYRLNTEAFF | TGCGCCAGCAGCCAAGATAGGTACAGGCTAAACACTGAAGCTTTCTTT